Listed below are T cell receptor beta chains from one sample, sequenced in a study of shared clonotypes between healthy human individuals. Sequenced by immunoSEQ multiplex PCR; TCRdb stores in-frame clones only, minus some. Among roughly 2.2 million clones, 80% to 95% were seen once, and the ten largest hold 0.37%. The sample taken for sequencing was naive CD4+ T cells from PBMCs. These receptors were taken from a young man in good health. Some clones in this sample may be carry-over from other donors' samples. Both conserved end residues are part of each CDR3. Each record gives: D gene, clone size, J gene, CDR3 length, V gene, CDR3 DNA, CDR3 protein. The D gene is left open where the match is weak. Not all rows give a size; the values are once, few, many and, for expanded clones, a class.

d_call: .
clone_size: .
j_call: TRBJ2-1
cdr3_length: 13
v_call: TRBV5-1
cdr3_nt: TGCGCCAGCAGCAGTACAGGGTTACCTGAGCAGTTCTTC
cdr3_aa: CASSSTGLPEQFF

d_call: .
clone_size: .
j_call: TRBJ2-6
cdr3_length: 17
v_call: TRBV10-3
cdr3_nt: TGTGCCATCAGTGTGGGCAGTGTTATCTCTGGGGCCAACGTCCTGACTTTC
cdr3_aa: CAISVGSVISGANVLTF

d_call: .
clone_size: few
j_call: TRBJ1-4
cdr3_length: 14
v_call: TRBV28
cdr3_nt: TGTGCCAGCAGTCCCGGACAGTATAATGAAAAACTGTTTTTT
cdr3_aa: CASSPGQYNEKLFF

d_call: .
clone_size: .
j_call: TRBJ2-7
cdr3_length: 15
v_call: TRBV7-2
cdr3_nt: TGTGCCAGCAGCTTAAGTCTAGCTACTTCCTACGAGCAGTACTTC
cdr3_aa: CASSLSLATSYEQYF

d_call: .
clone_size: .
j_call: TRBJ2-1
cdr3_length: 13
v_call: TRBV18
cdr3_nt: TGTGCCAGCTCACCCGGACCGTACAATGAGCAGTTCTTC
cdr3_aa: CASSPGPYNEQFF

d_call: TRBD2
clone_size: .
j_call: TRBJ2-5
cdr3_length: 15
v_call: TRBV7-2
cdr3_nt: TGTGCCAGCAGCTTATTAAGACTAGCGATGGAGACCCAGTACTTC
cdr3_aa: CASSLLRLAMETQYF

d_call: .
clone_size: .
j_call: TRBJ2-7
cdr3_length: 15
v_call: TRBV5-5
cdr3_nt: TGTGCCAGCAGCAGAGGCAGGACGGAGGGGAGCGAGCAGTACTTC
cdr3_aa: CASSRGRTEGSEQYF

d_call: .
clone_size: .
j_call: TRBJ2-3
cdr3_length: 16
v_call: TRBV4-2
cdr3_nt: TGTGCCAGCAGCCAAGAAGGCGGACCTAGCACAGATACGCAGTATTTT
cdr3_aa: CASSQEGGPSTDTQYF

d_call: .
clone_size: .
j_call: TRBJ1-4
cdr3_length: 15
v_call: TRBV2
cdr3_nt: TGTGCCAGCAGTGAAGTCGGAGGGTTACGGGAAAAACTGTTTTTT
cdr3_aa: CASSEVGGLREKLFF

d_call: TRBD1
clone_size: .
j_call: TRBJ1-1
cdr3_length: 14
v_call: TRBV5-1
cdr3_nt: TGCGCCAGCAGTCCAGGGGGCTCGAACACTGAAGCTTTCTTT
cdr3_aa: CASSPGGSNTEAFF

d_call: .
clone_size: .
j_call: TRBJ1-2
cdr3_length: 12
v_call: TRBV29-1
cdr3_nt: TGCAGCGTTGATAGGCAGATTTATGGCTACACCTTC
cdr3_aa: CSVDRQIYGYTF

d_call: .
clone_size: .
j_call: TRBJ2-7
cdr3_length: 12
v_call: TRBV28
cdr3_nt: TGTGCCAGCAGATCTTCGGGCTACGAGCAGTACTTC
cdr3_aa: CASRSSGYEQYF

d_call: .
clone_size: .
j_call: TRBJ1-4
cdr3_length: 12
v_call: TRBV15
cdr3_nt: TGTGCCACCAGCAGAGTTGGCGGAAAACTGTTTTTT
cdr3_aa: CATSRVGGKLFF

d_call: TRBD1
clone_size: .
j_call: TRBJ1-2
cdr3_length: 15
v_call: TRBV7-3
cdr3_nt: TGTGCCAGCAGCTCGGGACAGGGGGCGAACTATGGCTACACCTTC
cdr3_aa: CASSSGQGANYGYTF

d_call: TRBD2
clone_size: .
j_call: TRBJ2-2
cdr3_length: 19
v_call: TRBV5-6
cdr3_nt: TGTGCCAGCAGCTCACGGGGACTAGCGGGGGAAGCGAACACCGGGGAGCTGTTTTTT
cdr3_aa: CASSSRGLAGEANTGELFF

d_call: .
clone_size: .
j_call: TRBJ1-6
cdr3_length: 16
v_call: TRBV4-1
cdr3_nt: TGCGCCAGCAGCCAAACCACACGGGGGACTAATTCACCCCTCCACTTT
cdr3_aa: CASSQTTRGTNSPLHF

d_call: TRBD2
clone_size: .
j_call: TRBJ2-7
cdr3_length: 15
v_call: TRBV29-1
cdr3_nt: TGCAGCGTTGAATGGGCCGGGACTAGTACTTACGAGCAGTACTTC
cdr3_aa: CSVEWAGTSTYEQYF

d_call: TRBD2
clone_size: .
j_call: TRBJ2-3
cdr3_length: 20
v_call: TRBV28
cdr3_nt: TGTGCCAGCAGTCGGCCCTTGGCCGGGGAGCGGGAGGACTTCACAGATACGCAGTATTTT
cdr3_aa: CASSRPLAGEREDFTDTQYF

d_call: TRBD2
clone_size: .
j_call: TRBJ2-3
cdr3_length: 16
v_call: TRBV14
cdr3_nt: TGTGCCAGCAGCCAAGGTCGGCTAGCGGGGGCAGATACGCAGTATTTT
cdr3_aa: CASSQGRLAGADTQYF

d_call: .
clone_size: .
j_call: TRBJ1-2
cdr3_length: 11
v_call: TRBV20-1
cdr3_nt: TGCAGTGCTAGCGAGTCCTATGGCTACACCTTC
cdr3_aa: CSASESYGYTF

d_call: .
clone_size: .
j_call: TRBJ2-1
cdr3_length: 14
v_call: TRBV30
cdr3_nt: TGTGCCTGGATAAGAACATCCTCCTACAATGAGCAGTTCTTC
cdr3_aa: CAWIRTSSYNEQFF

d_call: .
clone_size: .
j_call: TRBJ2-5
cdr3_length: 13
v_call: TRBV6-5
cdr3_nt: TGTGCCAGCAGCCTCGGAGGGGAAGAGACCCAGTACTTC
cdr3_aa: CASSLGGEETQYF

d_call: .
clone_size: .
j_call: TRBJ1-1
cdr3_length: 13
v_call: TRBV5-8
cdr3_nt: TGTGCCAGCAGCTTGAGTAGGGGAACTGAAGCTTTCTTT
cdr3_aa: CASSLSRGTEAFF

d_call: TRBD2
clone_size: .
j_call: TRBJ2-7
cdr3_length: 19
v_call: TRBV10-3
cdr3_nt: TGTGCCATCAGTGAGTCAGTGTTACTAGCGGGAGTTAGCACCTACGAGCAGTACTTC
cdr3_aa: CAISESVLLAGVSTYEQYF

d_call: .
clone_size: .
j_call: TRBJ2-3
cdr3_length: 15
v_call: TRBV28
cdr3_nt: TGTGCCAGCAGTTTTGACGCAGTAGGCACAGATACGCAGTATTTT
cdr3_aa: CASSFDAVGTDTQYF

d_call: TRBD2
clone_size: .
j_call: TRBJ2-1
cdr3_length: 15
v_call: TRBV5-4
cdr3_nt: TGTGCCAGCAGCCCTCGGACTAGCGGGGGGAATGAGCAGTTCTTC
cdr3_aa: CASSPRTSGGNEQFF

d_call: .
clone_size: .
j_call: TRBJ2-5
cdr3_length: 13
v_call: TRBV7-9
cdr3_nt: TGTGCCAGCAGGAGCCTAGTAGTGGAGACCCAGTACTTC
cdr3_aa: CASRSLVVETQYF

d_call: .
clone_size: .
j_call: TRBJ2-5
cdr3_length: 14
v_call: TRBV5-1
cdr3_nt: TGCGCCAGCAGCTTGGTACCCGGGGGAGAGACCCAGTACTTC
cdr3_aa: CASSLVPGGETQYF

d_call: TRBD1
clone_size: .
j_call: TRBJ1-2
cdr3_length: 15
v_call: TRBV7-9
cdr3_nt: TGTGCCAGCACCCGGACAGGGGGTCAAGACTATGGCTACACCTTC
cdr3_aa: CASTRTGGQDYGYTF

d_call: .
clone_size: .
j_call: TRBJ1-5
cdr3_length: 14
v_call: TRBV19
cdr3_nt: TGTGCCAGTAGTATTGCAGTAGTCGGGCAGCCCCAGCATTTT
cdr3_aa: CASSIAVVGQPQHF

d_call: .
clone_size: .
j_call: TRBJ2-5
cdr3_length: 14
v_call: TRBV10-3
cdr3_nt: TGTGCCATCAGTGAGTCGCAGGGGCAAGGGACCCAGTACTTC
cdr3_aa: CAISESQGQGTQYF

d_call: TRBD2
clone_size: .
j_call: TRBJ2-7
cdr3_length: 15
v_call: TRBV7-2
cdr3_nt: TGTGCCAGCAGCAAATCCCGGGACTTAGCGGGTGAGCAGTACTTC
cdr3_aa: CASSKSRDLAGEQYF

d_call: .
clone_size: .
j_call: TRBJ1-5
cdr3_length: 15
v_call: TRBV5-1
cdr3_nt: TGCGCCAGCAGCTTGGACCTCATAAAGGGTCAGCCCCAGCATTTT
cdr3_aa: CASSLDLIKGQPQHF

d_call: TRBD1
clone_size: .
j_call: TRBJ1-1
cdr3_length: 16
v_call: TRBV14
cdr3_nt: TGTGCCAGCAGCCAAGCCGACAGGGGCCGCCTGACGGGGGCTTTCTTT
cdr3_aa: CASSQADRGRLTGAFF

d_call: TRBD2
clone_size: .
j_call: TRBJ2-7
cdr3_length: 15
v_call: TRBV5-1
cdr3_nt: TGCGCCAGCAGTGATCCTGGGACTAGCGGGATTGAGCAGTACTTC
cdr3_aa: CASSDPGTSGIEQYF

d_call: TRBD1
clone_size: .
j_call: TRBJ1-1
cdr3_length: 10
v_call: TRBV20-1
cdr3_nt: TGCAGTGCTAAGACAGGGAAGGCTTTCTTT
cdr3_aa: CSAKTGKAFF

d_call: .
clone_size: .
j_call: TRBJ1-4
cdr3_length: 13
v_call: TRBV15
cdr3_nt: TGTGCCACCAGCCCCTTCGCTGGGGAAAAACTGTTTTTT
cdr3_aa: CATSPFAGEKLFF

d_call: .
clone_size: .
j_call: TRBJ2-5
cdr3_length: 12
v_call: TRBV6-1
cdr3_nt: TGTGCCACCCAGGGGCACCAAGAGACCCAGTACTTC
cdr3_aa: CATQGHQETQYF

d_call: .
clone_size: .
j_call: TRBJ2-2
cdr3_length: 13
v_call: TRBV7-3
cdr3_nt: TGTGCCAGCAGCTCAAAAAACACCGGGGAGCTGTTTTTT
cdr3_aa: CASSSKNTGELFF

d_call: TRBD2
clone_size: .
j_call: TRBJ2-7
cdr3_length: 16
v_call: TRBV4-2
cdr3_nt: TGTGCCAGCAGCCCCAACCAGCGGGAGATAAGGTACGAGCAGTACTTC
cdr3_aa: CASSPNQREIRYEQYF

d_call: TRBD1
clone_size: once
j_call: TRBJ1-3
cdr3_length: 15
v_call: TRBV30
cdr3_nt: TGTGCCTGGAGTCGAGACAGGGCGCCTGGAAACACCATATATTTT
cdr3_aa: CAWSRDRAPGNTIYF

d_call: .
clone_size: .
j_call: TRBJ1-4
cdr3_length: 12
v_call: TRBV2
cdr3_nt: TGTGCCAGCAGGACAGAGAATGAAAAACTGTTTTTT
cdr3_aa: CASRTENEKLFF

d_call: TRBD1
clone_size: .
j_call: TRBJ1-5
cdr3_length: 15
v_call: TRBV7-2
cdr3_nt: TGTGCCAGCAGCTTTGGGGACAGGATCAATCAGCCCCAGCATTTT
cdr3_aa: CASSFGDRINQPQHF

d_call: TRBD1
clone_size: .
j_call: TRBJ1-5
cdr3_length: 15
v_call: TRBV10-2
cdr3_nt: TGCGCCAGCAGTCGGACAGGGGCCCACAATCAGCCCCAGCATTTT
cdr3_aa: CASSRTGAHNQPQHF

d_call: .
clone_size: .
j_call: TRBJ1-1
cdr3_length: 15
v_call: TRBV7-2
cdr3_nt: TGTGCCAGCACAGAACAGGGCATGAGGAACACTGAAGCTTTCTTT
cdr3_aa: CASTEQGMRNTEAFF

d_call: TRBD1
clone_size: .
j_call: TRBJ1-2
cdr3_length: 16
v_call: TRBV5-1
cdr3_nt: TGCGCCAGCAGCCCCAACGGACAGGGGGCGATCTATGGCTACACCTTC
cdr3_aa: CASSPNGQGAIYGYTF

d_call: .
clone_size: .
j_call: TRBJ1-5
cdr3_length: 17
v_call: TRBV18
cdr3_nt: TGTGCCAGCTCGTTAGAGGGGCGCGACAGGTTTAATCAGCCCCAGCATTTT
cdr3_aa: CASSLEGRDRFNQPQHF

d_call: TRBD1
clone_size: .
j_call: TRBJ2-5
cdr3_length: 16
v_call: TRBV18
cdr3_nt: TGTGCCAGCTCACCACCTAGGGACAGGGGTCAAGAGACCCAGTACTTC
cdr3_aa: CASSPPRDRGQETQYF

d_call: TRBD1
clone_size: once
j_call: TRBJ2-6
cdr3_length: 17
v_call: TRBV5-1
cdr3_nt: TGCGCCAGCAGCCGGCCGGGACAGGCCTCTGGGGCCAACGTCCTGACTTTC
cdr3_aa: CASSRPGQASGANVLTF

d_call: .
clone_size: .
j_call: TRBJ1-3
cdr3_length: 17
v_call: TRBV28
cdr3_nt: TGTGCCAGCTCCCTCGTGGGGGGGCCCAGCTCTGGAAACACCATATATTTT
cdr3_aa: CASSLVGGPSSGNTIYF